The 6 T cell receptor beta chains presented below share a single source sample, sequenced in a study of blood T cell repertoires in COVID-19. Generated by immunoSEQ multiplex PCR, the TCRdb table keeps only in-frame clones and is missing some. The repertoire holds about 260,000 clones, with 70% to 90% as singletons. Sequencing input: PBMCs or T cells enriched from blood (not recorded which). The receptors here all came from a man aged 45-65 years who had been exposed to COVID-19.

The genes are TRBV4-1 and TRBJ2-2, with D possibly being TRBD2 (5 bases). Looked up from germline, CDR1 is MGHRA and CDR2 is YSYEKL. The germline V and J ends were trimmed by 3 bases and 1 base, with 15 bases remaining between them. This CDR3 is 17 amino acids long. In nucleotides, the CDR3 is TGCGCCAGCAGCCATCGTCAATTCGAGGGGAACACCGGGGAGCTGTTTTTT. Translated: CASSHRQFEGNTGELFF.

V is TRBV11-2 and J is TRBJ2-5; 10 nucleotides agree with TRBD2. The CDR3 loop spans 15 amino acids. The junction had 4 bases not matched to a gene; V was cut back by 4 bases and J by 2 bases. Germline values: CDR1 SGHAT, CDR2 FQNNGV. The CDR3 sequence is CASSSVAGGQETQYF. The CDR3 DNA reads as TGTGCCAGCAGCTCCGTAGCGGGAGGACAAGAGACCCAGTACTTC.

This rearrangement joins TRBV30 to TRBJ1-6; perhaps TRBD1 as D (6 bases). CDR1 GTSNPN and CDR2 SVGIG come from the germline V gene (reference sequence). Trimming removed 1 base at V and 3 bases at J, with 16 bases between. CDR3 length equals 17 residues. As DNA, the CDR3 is TGTGCCTGGAGTGCGGGACATGAGCTTGACTATAATTCACCCCTCCACTTT. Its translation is CAWSAGHELDYNSPLHF.

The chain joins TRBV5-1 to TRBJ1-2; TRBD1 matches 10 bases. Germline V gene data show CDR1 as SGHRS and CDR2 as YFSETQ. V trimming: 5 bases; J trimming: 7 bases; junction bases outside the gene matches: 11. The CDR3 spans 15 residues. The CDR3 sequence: CASRPSGQGLIGYTF. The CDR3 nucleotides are TGCGCCAGCAGACCCTCGGGACAGGGGCTTATTGGCTACACCTTC.

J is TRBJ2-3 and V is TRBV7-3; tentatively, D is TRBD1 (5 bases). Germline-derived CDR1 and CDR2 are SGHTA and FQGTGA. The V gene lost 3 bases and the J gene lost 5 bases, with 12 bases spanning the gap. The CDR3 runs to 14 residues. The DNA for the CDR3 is TGTGCCAGCAGCTTCAGGGATTCTGGAGATACGCAGTATTTT. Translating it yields CASSFRDSGDTQYF.

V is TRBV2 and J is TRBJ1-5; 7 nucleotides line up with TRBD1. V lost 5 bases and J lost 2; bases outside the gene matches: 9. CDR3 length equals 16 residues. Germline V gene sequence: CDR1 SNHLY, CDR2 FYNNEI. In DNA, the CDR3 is TGTGCCAGCAGTATAAACAGGGGAGTGGGCAATCAGCCCCAGCATTTT. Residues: CASSINRGVGNQPQHF.